This T cell receptor (beta chain) came from a study of CD8 T cells in Susac syndrome. The authors sequenced TCR beta from blood CD8+ and CD4+ T cells. In contrast to the negatively isolated CD8+ and CD4+ T cells, TEMRA cells were FACS-enriched. After extraction with the RNeasy kit, roughly 0.5 to 1 ug of the RNA was reverse transcribed using random hexamers. TCRdb reanalysed the immunoSEQ multiplex PCR reads using MiXCR and keeps one entry per CDR3 protein. The sample holds around 180,000 distinct CDR3 sequences, about 93% seen once. Details on this clonotype: Its specificity is not known.

General study findings and limits: As the study acknowledged, the number of individuals who were part of its TCR sequencing and HLA analysis was relatively small.

Sequences were obtained from CD4+ T cells from PBMCs. This TCR derives from a human donor with multiple sclerosis.

Written as DNA, the CDR3 is TGTGCCAGCAGCGTAACCTACGAGCAGTACTTC. This gives the protein CASSVTYEQYF. The rearrangement uses TRBV28 and TRBJ2-7, with unresolved D. The germline CDR1 and CDR2 sequences are MDHEN and SYDVKM. Trimming took off 6 bases at V and 2 bases at J, with 5 bases between the two ends. There are 11 residues in the CDR3.